This T cell receptor (beta chain) derives from a study of PD-1 blockade in mismatch repair-deficient tumors. Regarding the study as a whole: Tumor-resident clones, often absent from pretreatment blood, expanded after pembrolizumab and then contracted.

Details on this clone: Its specificity is unknown.

This CDR3 comprises 15 residues. Mismatch repair deficiency was confirmed in all patients, by PCR or immunohistochemistry. Repertoires were generated with immunoSEQ multiplex PCR, while TCRdb's copy carries only in-frame clones and drops some. The table shows fewer than 60,000 clones, with over 75% occurring only once. V and J are TRBV21-1 and TRBJ1-5. TRBV21-1 is labeled a pseudogene. The TCR comes from an adult with mismatch repair-deficient cancer. The specimen comprised PBMCs, sampled before pembrolizumab treatment. CDR3 loop: CASSPGVPSNQPQHF. The CDR3, as DNA: TGTGCCAGCAGCCCCGGGGTCCCTAGCAATCAGCCCCAGCATTTT.